Sequencing of this T cell receptor (beta chain) was carried out in a study of blood T cell repertoires in COVID-19. About the research overall: Samples representing acute and convalescent COVID-19 were sourced from the United States, Italy and Spain. From T cells, B-cell-depleted T cells, or PBMCs came the material, which was cDNA or gDNA.

Here immunoSEQ multiplex PCR was the method, and the copy in TCRdb shows in-frame clones only, minus some. Altogether over 100,000 clones are present, around 73% being singletons, with the ten largest covering 9.5% to 10%. Per the germline V gene, CDR1 is DFQATT and CDR2 is SNEGSKA (reference sequence). Trimming took 3 bases from V and 5 from J; bases not matched to a gene: 6. The CDR3 contains 15 residues. The sample taken for sequencing was peripheral blood. The receptor's source is a man in his 60s with active or convalescent COVID-19. The chain has TRBV20-1 and TRBJ1-6, with 8 bases lining up with TRBD1. DNA of the CDR3: TGCAGTGCTAGTCGGCCACAGGGGGATAATTCACCCCTCCACTTT. Encoded protein: CSASRPQGDNSPLHF.